The TCR beta chain under discussion was sequenced for a study of blood T cell repertoires in COVID-19. Profiled with immunoSEQ multiplex PCR; TCRdb holds only in-frame clones, not every one. The sample includes around 50,000 clones, around four fifths of them seen just once. The CDR3 has 13 amino acids. V was clipped by 6 bases and J by 5 bases; unmatched bases: 4. Material for sequencing was peripheral blood. This chain links TRBV12-3 or TRBV12-4 with TRBJ1-5; 7 nucleotides agree with TRBD1. The sequence derives from a human donor in a cohort sampled during active COVID-19. The CDR3 loop reads CASSGQVHQPQHF. CDR3 bases: TGTGCCAGCAGCGGACAGGTTCATCAGCCCCAGCATTTT.